The source of this T cell receptor beta chain is a study of identical twins. Germline CDR1 SGHRS, CDR2 YFSETQ. Trimming left V 2 bases short and J 4 bases short, with 13 bases between. This CDR3 is built from 15 residues. TCRdb itself ran the 5' RACE reads through MiXCR, one entry per CDR3 protein. The sample carries roughly 350,000 distinct CDR3 sequences, around 9.7% recorded once. The sequence was collected from a woman aged 50 to 60 in good health. The chain couples TRBV5-1 to TRBJ1-5; D is unresolved. Material for sequencing was naive T cells sorted from blood. The CDR3 spells CASSLMAGPNQPQHF. The CDR3 nucleotides read TGCGCCAGCAGCTTAATGGCAGGACCTAATCAGCCCCAGCATTTT.